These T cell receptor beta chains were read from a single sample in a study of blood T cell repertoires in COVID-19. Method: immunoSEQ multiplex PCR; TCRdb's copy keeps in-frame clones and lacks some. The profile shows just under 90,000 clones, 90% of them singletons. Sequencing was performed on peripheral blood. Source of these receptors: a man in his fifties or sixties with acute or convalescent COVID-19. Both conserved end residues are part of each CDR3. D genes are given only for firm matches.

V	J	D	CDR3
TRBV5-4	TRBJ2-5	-	CASSLDGAGETGETQYF
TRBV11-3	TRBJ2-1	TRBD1	CASSLQGANEQFF
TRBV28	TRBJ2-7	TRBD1	CASSWGQGKDEQYF
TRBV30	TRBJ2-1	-	CAWSRQVYNEQFF
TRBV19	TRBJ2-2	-	CASSIGRENTGELFF
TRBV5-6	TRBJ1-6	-	CASSTSGNSPLHF
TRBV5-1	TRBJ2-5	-	CASSSLTETGGGRGTQYF
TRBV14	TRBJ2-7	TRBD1	CASSQNVQGYEQYF
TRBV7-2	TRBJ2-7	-	CASSLTSYEQYF
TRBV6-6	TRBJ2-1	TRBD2	CASIAGTVNNEQFF
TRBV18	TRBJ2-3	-	CASSPTSTDTQYF
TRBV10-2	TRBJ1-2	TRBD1	CASSVGMGQDGYTF
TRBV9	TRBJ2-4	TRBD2	CASSAGREDIQYF
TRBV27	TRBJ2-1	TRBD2	CASTRSGSGLYNEQFF
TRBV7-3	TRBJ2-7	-	CASSLDGAREQYF
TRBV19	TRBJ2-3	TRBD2	CASSIPGLAGGGDTQYF
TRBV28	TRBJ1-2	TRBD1	CASSLLGQGYGYTF
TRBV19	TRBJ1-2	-	CASKNLSGVKGYGYTF
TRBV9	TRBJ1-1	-	CASSVVETADTEAFF
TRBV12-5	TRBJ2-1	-	CASGFSGRLHNEQFF
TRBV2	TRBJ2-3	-	CASSDKWEWADTQYF
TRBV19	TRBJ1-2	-	CASSNPGFGYTF
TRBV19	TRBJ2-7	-	CASSPLGSKSYEQYF
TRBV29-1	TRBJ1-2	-	CSAMTEDYGYTF
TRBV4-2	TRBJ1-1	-	CASSQEAESPEAFF
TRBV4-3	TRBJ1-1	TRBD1	CASSQTGTVSEAFF
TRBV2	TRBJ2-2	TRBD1	CASSGTGNTGELFF
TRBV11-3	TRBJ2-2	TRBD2	CASSLVTSVPGCAGELFF
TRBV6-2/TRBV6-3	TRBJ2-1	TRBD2	CASSYRASGAAGQFF
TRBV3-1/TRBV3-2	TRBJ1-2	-	CASSQAGYGGSGYTF
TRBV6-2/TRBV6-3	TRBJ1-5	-	CASSSSGGVSNQPQHF
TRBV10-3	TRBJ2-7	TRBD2	CAINPGDGGRDEQYF
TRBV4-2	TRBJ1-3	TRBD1	CASSQVSGTGGSGNTIYF
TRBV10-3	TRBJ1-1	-	CAIRQNTEAFF
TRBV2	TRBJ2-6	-	CASSEEASFGNVLTF
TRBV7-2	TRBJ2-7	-	CASSSGARYEQYF
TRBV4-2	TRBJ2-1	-	CASSQGARGGGPGYNEQFF
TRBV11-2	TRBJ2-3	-	CASSFGTSRDTQYF
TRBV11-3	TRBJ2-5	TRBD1	CASSLGTGAQETQYF
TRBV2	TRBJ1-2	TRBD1	CASSATGVGGYTF
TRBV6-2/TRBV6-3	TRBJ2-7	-	CASSYSFDTYEQYF
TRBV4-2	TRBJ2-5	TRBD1	CASSQPSTGPSQETQYF
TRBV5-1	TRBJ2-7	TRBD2	CASSQGVAGPYEQYF
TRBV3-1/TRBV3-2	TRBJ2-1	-	CASSQVWRSPRGEQFF
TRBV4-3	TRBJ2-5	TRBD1	CASSQVVFGQGEHQETQYF
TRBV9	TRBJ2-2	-	CASSVRPGGVAVTNTGELFF
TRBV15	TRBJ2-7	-	CATSRDHGSYEQYF
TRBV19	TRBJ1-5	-	CASSVISSEGPQHF
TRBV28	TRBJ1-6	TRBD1	CASSLFPHGRGSPLHF
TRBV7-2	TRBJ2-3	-	CASSLQSSGTDTQYF
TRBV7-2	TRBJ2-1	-	CASSLIEELEQFF
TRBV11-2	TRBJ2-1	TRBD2	CASSLSTSGRGEQFF